The entry below describes one T cell receptor beta chain. The entry originates in a study of blood T cell repertoires in COVID-19. Study in general: Samples taken during acute and convalescent COVID-19 were collected in the United States, Italy and Spain.

The CDR3 covers 15 residues. Trimming removed 1 base from V and 0 bases from J, with 7 bases in between. CDR1 is SGHVS and CDR2 is FQNEAQ in the germline V gene. Patients at the Seattle site were enrolled during active infection and followed longitudinally. Authors' analysis steps: Reference gene primer amplification in the assay estimated nucleated cell counts. Method: immunoSEQ multiplex PCR; TCRdb's copy keeps in-frame clones and lacks some. That table is the source of V, J and clone size, and D and trimming were worked out from the DNA. The data contain approximately 400,000 clones, approximately 88% of them seen just once; the ten biggest clones take up roughly an eighth.

The receptor was derived from a woman in her forties or fifties with COVID-19, enrolled during active disease. This chain links TRBV7-8 with TRBJ1-5; no definite D call. The sequenced sample was peripheral blood. CDR3 sequence: CASSLVSSSNQPQHF. Here the CDR3 DNA reads TGTGCCAGCAGCTTAGTATCTAGTAGCAATCAGCCCCAGCATTTT.